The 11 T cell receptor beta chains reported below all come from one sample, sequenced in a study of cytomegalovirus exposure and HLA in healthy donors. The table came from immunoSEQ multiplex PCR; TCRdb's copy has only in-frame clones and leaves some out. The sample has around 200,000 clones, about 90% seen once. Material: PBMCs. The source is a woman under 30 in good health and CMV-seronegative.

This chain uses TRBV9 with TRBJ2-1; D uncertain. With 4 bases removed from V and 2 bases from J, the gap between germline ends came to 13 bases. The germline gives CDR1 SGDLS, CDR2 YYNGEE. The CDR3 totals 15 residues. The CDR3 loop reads CASSIDWAPYNEQFF. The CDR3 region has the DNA TGTGCCAGCAGCATAGACTGGGCACCCTACAATGAGCAGTTCTTC.

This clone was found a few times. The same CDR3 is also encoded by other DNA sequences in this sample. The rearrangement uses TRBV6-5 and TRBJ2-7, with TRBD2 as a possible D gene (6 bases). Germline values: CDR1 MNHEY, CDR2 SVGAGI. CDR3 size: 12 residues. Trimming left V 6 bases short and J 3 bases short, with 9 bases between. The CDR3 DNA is TGTGCCAGCAGCCGGAGGGGCTACGAGCAGTACTTC. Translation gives CASSRRGYEQYF.

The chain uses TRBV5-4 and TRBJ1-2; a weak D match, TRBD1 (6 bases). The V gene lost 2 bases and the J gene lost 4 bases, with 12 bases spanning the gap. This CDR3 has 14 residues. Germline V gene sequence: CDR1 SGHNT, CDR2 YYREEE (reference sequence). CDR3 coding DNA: TGTGCCAGCAGCTTAGGCGACAGGCCCTATGGCTACACCTTC. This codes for CASSLGDRPYGYTF.

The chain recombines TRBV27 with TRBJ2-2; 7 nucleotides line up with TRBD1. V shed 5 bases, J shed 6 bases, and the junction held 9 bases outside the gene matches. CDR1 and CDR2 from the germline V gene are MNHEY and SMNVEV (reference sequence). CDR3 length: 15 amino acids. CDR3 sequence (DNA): TGTGCCAGCAGTCCAGGGGGTAATTATCCCGGGGAGCTGTTTTTT. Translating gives CASSPGGNYPGELFF.

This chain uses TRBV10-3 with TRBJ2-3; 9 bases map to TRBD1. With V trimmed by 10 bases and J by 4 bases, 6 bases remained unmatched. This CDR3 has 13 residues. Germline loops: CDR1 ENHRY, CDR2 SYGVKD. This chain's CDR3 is CASEGTGSDTQYF. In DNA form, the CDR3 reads TGTGCCAGCGAAGGGACAGGGTCAGATACGCAGTATTTT.

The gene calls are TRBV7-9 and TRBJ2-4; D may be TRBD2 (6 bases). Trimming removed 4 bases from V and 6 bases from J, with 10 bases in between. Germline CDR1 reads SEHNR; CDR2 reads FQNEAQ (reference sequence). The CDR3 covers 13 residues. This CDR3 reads CASSWRLGNIQYF. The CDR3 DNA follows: TGTGCCAGCAGCTGGCGACTAGGAAACATTCAGTACTTC.

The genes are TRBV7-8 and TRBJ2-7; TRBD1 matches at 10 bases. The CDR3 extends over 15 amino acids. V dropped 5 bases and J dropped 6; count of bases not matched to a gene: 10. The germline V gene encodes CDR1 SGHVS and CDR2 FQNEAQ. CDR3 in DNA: TGTGCCAGCAGCCAAGCCGGGACAGGGGTTGGCGAGCAGTACTTC. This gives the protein CASSQAGTGVGEQYF.

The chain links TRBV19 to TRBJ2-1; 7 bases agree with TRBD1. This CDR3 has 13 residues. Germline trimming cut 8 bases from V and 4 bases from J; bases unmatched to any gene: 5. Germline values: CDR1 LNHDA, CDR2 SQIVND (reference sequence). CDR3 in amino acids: CASSSGGYNEQFF. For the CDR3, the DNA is TGTGCCAGTTCCTCAGGGGGATACAATGAGCAGTTCTTC.

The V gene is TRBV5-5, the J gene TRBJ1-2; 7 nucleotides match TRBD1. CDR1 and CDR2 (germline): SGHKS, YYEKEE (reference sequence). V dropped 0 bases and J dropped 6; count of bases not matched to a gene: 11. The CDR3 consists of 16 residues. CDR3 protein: CASSLVLGTRGDGYTF. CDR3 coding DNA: TGTGCCAGCAGCTTGGTTCTTGGGACCAGGGGGGATGGCTACACCTTC.

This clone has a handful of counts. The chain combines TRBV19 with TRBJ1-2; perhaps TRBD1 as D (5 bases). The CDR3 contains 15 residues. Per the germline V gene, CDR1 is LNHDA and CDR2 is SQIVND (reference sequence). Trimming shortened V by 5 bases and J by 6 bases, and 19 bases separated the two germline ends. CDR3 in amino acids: CASSPETVLRDGYTF. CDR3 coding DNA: TGTGCCAGTAGTCCAGAGACAGTCCTTCGGGATGGCTACACCTTC.

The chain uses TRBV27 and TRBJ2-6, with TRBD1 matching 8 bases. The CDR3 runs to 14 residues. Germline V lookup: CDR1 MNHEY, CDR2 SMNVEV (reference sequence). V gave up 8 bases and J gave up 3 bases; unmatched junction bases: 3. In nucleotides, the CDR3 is TGTGCCAGCGCAGGGGGCGGTGGGGCCAACGTCCTGACTTTC. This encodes CASAGGGGANVLTF.